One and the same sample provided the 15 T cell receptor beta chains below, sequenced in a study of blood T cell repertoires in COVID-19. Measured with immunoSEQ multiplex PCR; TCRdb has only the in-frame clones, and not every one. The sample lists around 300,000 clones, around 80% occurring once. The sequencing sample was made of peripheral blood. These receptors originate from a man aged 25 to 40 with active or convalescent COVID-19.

CDR3 sequence (DNA): TGTGCCACCAGTGAATCAGGTGGGGCACACGAGCAGTACTTC. Protein product: CATSESGGAHEQYF. The genes are TRBV24-1 and TRBJ2-7, with TRBD1 as a possible D gene (5 bases). The V end lost 4 bases, the J end lost 5 bases, and 14 bases lay between the germline ends. Germline values: CDR1 KGHDR, CDR2 SFDVKD. This CDR3 has 14 residues.

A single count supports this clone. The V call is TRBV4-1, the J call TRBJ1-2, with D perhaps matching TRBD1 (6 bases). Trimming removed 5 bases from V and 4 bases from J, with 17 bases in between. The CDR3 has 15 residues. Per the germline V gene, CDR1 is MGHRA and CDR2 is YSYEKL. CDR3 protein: CASSFDRLGGYGYTF. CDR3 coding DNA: TGCGCCAGCAGCTTTGACAGGCTTGGGGGCTATGGCTACACCTTC.

Here the CDR3 DNA reads TGTGCCAGCAGTCTTTACAGGGTGGTGAACACTGAAGCTTTCTTT. This encodes CASSLYRVVNTEAFF. J is TRBJ1-1 and V is TRBV13; tentatively, D is TRBD1 (6 bases). The CDR3 has 15 amino acids. Looked up from germline, CDR1 is PRHDT and CDR2 is FYEKMQ (reference sequence). V was trimmed by 6 bases and J by 0 bases, leaving 14 bases between them.

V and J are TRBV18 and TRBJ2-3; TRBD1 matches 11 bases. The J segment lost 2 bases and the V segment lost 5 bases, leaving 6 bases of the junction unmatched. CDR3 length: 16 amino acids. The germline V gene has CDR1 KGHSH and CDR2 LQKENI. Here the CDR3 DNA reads TGTGCCAGCTCAGTTGGACAGGGGGCGTCCACAGATACGCAGTATTTT. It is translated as CASSVGQGASTDTQYF.

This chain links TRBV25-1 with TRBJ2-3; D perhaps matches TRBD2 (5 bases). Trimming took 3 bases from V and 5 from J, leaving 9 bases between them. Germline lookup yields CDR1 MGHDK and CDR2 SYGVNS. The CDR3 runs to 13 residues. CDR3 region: CASSEGGGDTQYF. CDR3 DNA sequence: TGTGCCAGCAGTGAGGGTGGAGGAGATACGCAGTATTTT.

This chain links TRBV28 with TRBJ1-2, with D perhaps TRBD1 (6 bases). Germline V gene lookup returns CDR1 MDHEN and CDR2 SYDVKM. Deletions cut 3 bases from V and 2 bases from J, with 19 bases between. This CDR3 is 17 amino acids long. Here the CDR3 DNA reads TGTGCCAGCAGTTTCCCTCGGACAGCAGATATAAACTATGGCTACACCTTC. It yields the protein CASSFPRTADINYGYTF.

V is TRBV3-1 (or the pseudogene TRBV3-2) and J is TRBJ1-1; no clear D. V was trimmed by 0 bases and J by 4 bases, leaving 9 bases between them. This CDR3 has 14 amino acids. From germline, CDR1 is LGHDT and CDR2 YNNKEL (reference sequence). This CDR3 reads CASSQEAAATEAFF. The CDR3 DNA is TGTGCCAGCAGCCAAGAAGCGGCGGCCACTGAAGCTTTCTTT.

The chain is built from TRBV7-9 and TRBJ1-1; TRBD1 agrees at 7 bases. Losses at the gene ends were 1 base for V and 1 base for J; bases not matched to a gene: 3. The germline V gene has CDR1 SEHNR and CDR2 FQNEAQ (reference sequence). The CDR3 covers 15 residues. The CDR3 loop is CASSLEGAKNTEAFF. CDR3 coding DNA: TGTGCCAGCAGCTTAGAGGGGGCCAAGAACACTGAAGCTTTCTTT.

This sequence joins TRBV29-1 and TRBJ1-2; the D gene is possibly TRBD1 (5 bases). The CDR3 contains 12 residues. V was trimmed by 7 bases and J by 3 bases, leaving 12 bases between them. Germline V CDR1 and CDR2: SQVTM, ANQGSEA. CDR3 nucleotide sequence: TGCAGCGCCCAGGCCAGGGACTATGGCTACACCTTC. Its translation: CSAQARDYGYTF.

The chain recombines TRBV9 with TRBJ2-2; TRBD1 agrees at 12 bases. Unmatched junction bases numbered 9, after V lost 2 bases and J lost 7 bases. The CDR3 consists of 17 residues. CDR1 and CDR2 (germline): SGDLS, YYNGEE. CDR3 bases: TGTGCCAGCAGCGTGTTGGCCGGGACAGGGGGCGGCGGGGAGCTGTTTTTT. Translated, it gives CASSVLAGTGGGGELFF. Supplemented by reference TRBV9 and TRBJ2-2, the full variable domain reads DSGVTQTPKHLITATGQRVTLRCSPRSGDLSVYWYQQSLDQGLQFLIQYYNGEERAKGNILERFSAQQFPDLHSELNLSSLELGDSALYFCASSVLAGTGGGGELFFGEGSRLTVL.

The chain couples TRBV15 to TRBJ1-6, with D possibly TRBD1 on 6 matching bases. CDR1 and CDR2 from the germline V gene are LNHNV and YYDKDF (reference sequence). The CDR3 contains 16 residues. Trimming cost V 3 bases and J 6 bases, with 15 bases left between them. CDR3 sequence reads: CATSREQGWSNSPLHF. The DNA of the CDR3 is TGTGCCACCAGCAGGGAACAGGGCTGGTCTAATTCACCCCTCCACTTT.

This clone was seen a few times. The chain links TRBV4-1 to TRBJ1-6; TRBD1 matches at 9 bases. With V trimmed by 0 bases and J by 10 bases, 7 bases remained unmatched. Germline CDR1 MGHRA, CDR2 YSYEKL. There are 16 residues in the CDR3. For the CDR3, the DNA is TGCGCCAGCAGCCAAGATGTGGACAGGGGACGCTCACCCCTCCACTTT. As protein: CASSQDVDRGRSPLHF.

The CDR3 spells CASSRGGAETQYF. The CDR3 DNA reads TGTGCCAGCAGCCGAGGGGGGGCTGAGACCCAGTACTTC. The rearrangement joins TRBV7-9 to TRBJ2-5; the D gene is possibly TRBD2 (7 bases). CDR1 and CDR2 (germline): SEHNR, FQNEAQ (reference sequence). This CDR3 spans 13 amino acids. V dropped 5 bases and J dropped 5 bases, with 12 bases sitting between them.

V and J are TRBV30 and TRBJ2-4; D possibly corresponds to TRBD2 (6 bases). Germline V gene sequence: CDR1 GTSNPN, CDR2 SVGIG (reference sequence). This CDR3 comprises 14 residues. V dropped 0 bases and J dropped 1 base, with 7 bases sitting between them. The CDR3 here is CAWSVAGAKNIQYF. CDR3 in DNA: TGTGCCTGGAGTGTGGCGGGGGCCAAAAACATTCAGTACTTC.

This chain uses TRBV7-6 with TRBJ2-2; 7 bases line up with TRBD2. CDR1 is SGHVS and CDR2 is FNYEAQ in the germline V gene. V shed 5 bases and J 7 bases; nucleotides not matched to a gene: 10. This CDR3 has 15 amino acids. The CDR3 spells CASSPRGSSGGELFF. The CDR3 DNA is TGTGCCAGCAGCCCGCGGGGGTCCTCGGGCGGGGAGCTGTTTTTT.